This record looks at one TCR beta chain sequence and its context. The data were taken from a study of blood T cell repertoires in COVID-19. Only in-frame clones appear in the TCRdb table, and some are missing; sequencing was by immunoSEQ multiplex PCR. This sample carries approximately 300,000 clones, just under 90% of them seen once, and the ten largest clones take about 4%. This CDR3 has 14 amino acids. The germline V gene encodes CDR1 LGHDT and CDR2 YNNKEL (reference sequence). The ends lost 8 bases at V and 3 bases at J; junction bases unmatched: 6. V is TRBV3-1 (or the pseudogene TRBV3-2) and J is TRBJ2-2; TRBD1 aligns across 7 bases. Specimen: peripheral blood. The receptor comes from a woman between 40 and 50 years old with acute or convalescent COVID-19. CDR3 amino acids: CASSTGLYTGELFF. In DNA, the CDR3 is TGTGCCAGCTCGACAGGGCTGTACACCGGGGAGCTGTTTTTT.